Below are 6 T cell receptor beta chains sequenced from a single sample in a study of long-term antiretroviral therapy in people with HIV. An immunoSEQ assay, version v3.0, was performed at survey level. Assay: immunoSEQ multiplex PCR; the TCRdb copy retains only in-frame clones and omits some. The profile shows tens of thousands of clones, approximately 80% of them singletons. The sample here was unsorted PBMCs, taken 0.3 years after starting antiretroviral therapy. All receptors come from a man younger than 35 with HIV.

The V gene is TRBV5-1, the J gene TRBJ1-4, with 7 bases matching TRBD1. The CDR3 covers 14 residues. The J segment lost 1 base and the V segment lost 3 bases, leaving 0 bases of the junction unmatched. Per the germline V gene, CDR1 is SGHRS and CDR2 is YFSETQ. The DNA of the CDR3 is TGCGCCAGCAGCTGGACAGGAACTAATGAAAAACTGTTTTTT. It codes for CASSWTGTNEKLFF.

The chain recombines TRBV6-5 with TRBJ2-3; D gene uncertain. The CDR3 runs to 13 residues. Looked up from germline, CDR1 is MNHEY and CDR2 is SVGAGI. Trimming left V 2 bases short and J 9 bases short, with 12 bases between. The CDR3 region has the DNA TGTGCCAGCAGTTACAGCTGGAAAGGGACGCAGTATTTT. It is translated as CASSYSWKGTQYF.

The CDR3 DNA reads TGTGCCAGCAGTGGAAAAGCCCCGTTAAGAAGACAAGAGACCCAGTACTTC. It translates to CASSGKAPLRRQETQYF. This rearrangement joins TRBV2 to TRBJ2-5; D not certain. CDR3 length equals 17 residues. Trimming stripped 4 bases from V and 2 bases from J, with 20 bases between. Germline V gives CDR1 SNHLY, CDR2 FYNNEI.

The chain recombines TRBV10-3 with TRBJ1-2; D remains ambiguous. This CDR3 has 15 residues. Deletions cut 0 bases from V and 2 bases from J, with 10 bases between. Germline V gene lookup returns CDR1 ENHRY and CDR2 SYGVKD. The CDR3 bases are TGTGCCATCAGTGAGTCCACGGGCAGAAACTATGGCTACACCTTC. It encodes CAISESTGRNYGYTF.

The chain combines TRBV5-5 with TRBJ2-3; D is possibly TRBD2 (6 bases). The CDR3 length is 14 residues. Trimming removed 2 bases from V and 5 bases from J, with 12 bases in between. CDR1 and CDR2 from the germline V gene are SGHKS and YYEKEE (reference sequence). Written as DNA, the CDR3 is TGTGCCAGCAGCTTCCCCGGGAGAGGAGATACGCAGTATTTT. Amino acid sequence: CASSFPGRGDTQYF.

V is TRBV5-1 and J is TRBJ2-1; D is undetermined. The CDR3 sequence is 15 residues long. CDR1 and CDR2 from the germline V gene are SGHRS and YFSETQ. The germline V and J ends were trimmed by 6 bases and 6 bases, with 19 bases remaining between them. The CDR3 protein is CASTLQNPTANEQFF. The CDR3 bases are TGCGCCAGCACCCTGCAGAACCCAACCGCCAATGAGCAGTTCTTC. Full variable domain (rest looked up from reference TRBV5-1 and TRBJ2-1): KAGVTQTPRYLIKTRGQQVTLSCSPISGHRSVSWYQQTPGQGLQFLFEYFSETQRNKGNFPGRFSGRQFSNSRSEMNVSTLELGDSALYLCASTLQNPTANEQFFGPGTRLTVL.